This TCR beta chain was obtained from a study of T cell repertoires in cytomegalovirus infection. Findings and limits, study-wide: Cumulative public TCR beta family frequency identified CMV carriers with the relevant HLA.

CDR1 and CDR2 (germline): SGHTA, FQGNSA. The CDR3 consists of 19 residues. Unmatched junction bases numbered 9, after V lost 1 base and J lost 1 base. TCRdb redid the calling of the reads with MiXCR, one entry per CDR3 protein. The top ten clones hold approximately 44% of a sample with approximately 260,000 distinct CDR3 sequences, over 15% of them seen once. This clonotype was picked up many times. As yet, its antigen is unknown. Source material: CD8+ T cells from PBMCs. The TCR sequence derives from a human donor in good health (CMV status not recorded). Some clones in this sample may be carry-over from other donors' samples. The rearrangement joins TRBV7-2 to TRBJ2-3; 12 nucleotides line up with TRBD2. The CDR3 spells CASSLGSSGGAVGTDTQYF. Here the CDR3 DNA reads TGTGCCAGCAGCTTAGGGTCTAGCGGGGGGGCCGTAGGCACAGATACGCAGTATTTT.